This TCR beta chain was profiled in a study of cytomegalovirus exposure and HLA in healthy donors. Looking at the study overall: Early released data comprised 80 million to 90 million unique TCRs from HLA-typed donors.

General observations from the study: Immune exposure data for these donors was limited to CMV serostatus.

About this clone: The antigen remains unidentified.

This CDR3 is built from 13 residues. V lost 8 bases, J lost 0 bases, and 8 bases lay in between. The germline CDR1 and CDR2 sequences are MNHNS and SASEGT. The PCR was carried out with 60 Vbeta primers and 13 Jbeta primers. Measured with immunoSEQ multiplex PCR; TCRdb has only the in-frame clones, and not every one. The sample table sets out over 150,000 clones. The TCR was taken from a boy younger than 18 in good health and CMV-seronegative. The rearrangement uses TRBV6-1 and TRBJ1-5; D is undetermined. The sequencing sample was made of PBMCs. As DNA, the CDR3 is TGTGCCAGCTCGGGGTATAGCAATCAGCCCCAGCATTTT. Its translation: CASSGYSNQPQHF.